The sequence of this TCR beta chain was determined in a study of PD-1 blockade in classical Hodgkin lymphoma. Patients all relapsed after autologous stem cell transplantation, and there was variation in brentuximab vedotin exposure. Trimming removed 1 base from V and 6 bases from J, with 21 bases in between. In germline, CDR1 is LNHNV, CDR2 YYDKDF (reference sequence). This CDR3 has 18 residues. The repertoire was sequenced with immunoSEQ multiplex PCR; TCRdb's copy has only in-frame clones and lacks some. This repertoire shows about 9,900 clones, more than 85% found once; its top ten account for roughly an eighth.

Source: peripheral blood mononuclear cells (PBMCs), taken at baseline. The source of this sequence is a human donor with classical Hodgkin lymphoma. The genes are TRBV15 and TRBJ2-2; no clear D. CDR3: CATSRGASSLLVSGELFF. The CDR3 nucleotides are TGTGCCACCAGCAGAGGCGCCTCGAGCCTGTTGGTGTCCGGGGAGCTGTTTTTT.